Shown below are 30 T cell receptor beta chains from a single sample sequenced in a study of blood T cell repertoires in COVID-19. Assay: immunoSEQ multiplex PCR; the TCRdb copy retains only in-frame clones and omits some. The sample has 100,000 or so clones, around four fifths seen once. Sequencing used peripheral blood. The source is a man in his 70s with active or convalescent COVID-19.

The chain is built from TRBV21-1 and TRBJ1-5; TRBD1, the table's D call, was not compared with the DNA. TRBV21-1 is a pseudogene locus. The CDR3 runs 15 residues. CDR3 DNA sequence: TGTGCCAGCAGCGAACCGGGACAGGGGAATCAGCCCCAGCATTTT. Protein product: CASSEPGQGNQPQHF.

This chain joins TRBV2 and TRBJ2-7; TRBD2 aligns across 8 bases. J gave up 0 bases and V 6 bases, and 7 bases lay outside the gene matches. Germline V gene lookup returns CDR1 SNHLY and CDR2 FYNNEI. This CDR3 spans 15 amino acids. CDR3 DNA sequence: TGTGCCAGCAGAAGGACTAGCAGCGGCTCCTACGAGCAGTACTTC. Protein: CASRRTSSGSYEQYF.

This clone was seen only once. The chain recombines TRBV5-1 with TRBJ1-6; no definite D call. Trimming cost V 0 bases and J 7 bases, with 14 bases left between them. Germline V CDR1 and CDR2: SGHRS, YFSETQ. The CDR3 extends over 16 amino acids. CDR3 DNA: TGCGCCAGCAGCTTGGTCCCGGTCGGTGAAAATTCACCCCTCCACTTT. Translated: CASSLVPVGENSPLHF.

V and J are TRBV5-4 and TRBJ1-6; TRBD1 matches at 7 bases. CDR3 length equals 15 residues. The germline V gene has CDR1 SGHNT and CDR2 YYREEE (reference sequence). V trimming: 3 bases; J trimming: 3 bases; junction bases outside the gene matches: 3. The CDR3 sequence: CASSWDRSYNSPLHF. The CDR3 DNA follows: TGTGCCAGCAGCTGGGACAGAAGCTATAATTCACCCCTCCACTTT.

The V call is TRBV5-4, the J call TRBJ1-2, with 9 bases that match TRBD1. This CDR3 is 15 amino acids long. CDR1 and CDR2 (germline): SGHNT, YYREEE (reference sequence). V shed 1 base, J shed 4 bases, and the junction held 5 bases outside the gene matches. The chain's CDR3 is CASSLNRGQGYGYTF. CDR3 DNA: TGTGCCAGCAGCTTGAACAGGGGACAGGGCTATGGCTACACCTTC.

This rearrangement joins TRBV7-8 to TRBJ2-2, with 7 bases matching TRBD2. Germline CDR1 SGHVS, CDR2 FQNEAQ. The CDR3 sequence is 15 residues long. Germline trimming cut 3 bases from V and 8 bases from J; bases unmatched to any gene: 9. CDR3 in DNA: TGTGCCAGCAGCTTGGTGTTGGGAGGGGAAGGGGAGCTGTTTTTT. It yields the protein CASSLVLGGEGELFF.

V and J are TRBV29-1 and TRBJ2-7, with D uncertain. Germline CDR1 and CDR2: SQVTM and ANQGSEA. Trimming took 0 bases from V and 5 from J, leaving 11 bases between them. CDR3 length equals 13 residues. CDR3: CSVEDRVGNEQYF. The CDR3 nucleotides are TGCAGCGTTGAAGATCGGGTAGGTAACGAGCAGTACTTC.

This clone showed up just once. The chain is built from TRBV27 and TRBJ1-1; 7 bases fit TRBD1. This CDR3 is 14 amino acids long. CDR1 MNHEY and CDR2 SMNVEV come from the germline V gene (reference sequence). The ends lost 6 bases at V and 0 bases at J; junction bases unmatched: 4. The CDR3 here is CASRTGTMNTEAFF. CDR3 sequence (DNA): TGTGCCAGCAGGACAGGGACCATGAACACTGAAGCTTTCTTT.

The CDR3 loop is CASSSLHSGGTDTQYF. The CDR3 DNA reads as TGTGCCAGCAGTTCCCTCCATAGCGGGGGCACAGATACGCAGTATTTT. The rearrangement links TRBV6-5 to TRBJ2-3, with 8 bases identical to TRBD2. V lost 4 bases, J lost 1 base, and 7 bases stayed unmatched. The CDR3 runs to 16 residues. Per germline, CDR1 MNHEY and CDR2 SVGAGI.

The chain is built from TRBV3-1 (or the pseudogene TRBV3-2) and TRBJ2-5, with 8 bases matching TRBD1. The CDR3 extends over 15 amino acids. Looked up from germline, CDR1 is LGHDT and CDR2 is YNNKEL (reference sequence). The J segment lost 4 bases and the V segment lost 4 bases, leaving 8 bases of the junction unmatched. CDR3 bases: TGTGCCAGCAGCCCAAGCAAGACAGGGGTAGAGACCCAGTACTTC. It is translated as CASSPSKTGVETQYF.

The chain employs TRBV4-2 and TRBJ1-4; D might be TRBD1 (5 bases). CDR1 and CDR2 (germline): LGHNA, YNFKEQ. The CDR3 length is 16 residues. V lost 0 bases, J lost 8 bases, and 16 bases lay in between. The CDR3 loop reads CASSQDTWQGGEKLFF. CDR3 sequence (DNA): TGTGCCAGCAGCCAAGATACCTGGCAGGGAGGCGAAAAACTGTTTTTT.

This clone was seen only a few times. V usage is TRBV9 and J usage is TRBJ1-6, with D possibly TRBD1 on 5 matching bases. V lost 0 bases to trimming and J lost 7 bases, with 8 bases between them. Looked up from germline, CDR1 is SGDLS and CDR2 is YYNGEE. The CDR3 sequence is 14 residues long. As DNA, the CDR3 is TGTGCCAGCAGCGTAGCTGACAGCAATTCACCCCTCCACTTT. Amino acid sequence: CASSVADSNSPLHF. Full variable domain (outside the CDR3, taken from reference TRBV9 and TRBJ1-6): DSGVTQTPKHLITATGQRVTLRCSPRSGDLSVYWYQQSLDQGLQFLIQYYNGEERAKGNILERFSAQQFPDLHSELNLSSLELGDSALYFCASSVADSNSPLHFGNGTRLTVT.

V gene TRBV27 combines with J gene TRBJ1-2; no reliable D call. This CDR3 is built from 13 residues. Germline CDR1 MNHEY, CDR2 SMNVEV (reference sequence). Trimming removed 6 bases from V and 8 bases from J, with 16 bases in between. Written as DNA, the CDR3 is TGTGCCAGCAGCTTTACCTTGGCGGGGGGCTACACCTTC. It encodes CASSFTLAGGYTF.

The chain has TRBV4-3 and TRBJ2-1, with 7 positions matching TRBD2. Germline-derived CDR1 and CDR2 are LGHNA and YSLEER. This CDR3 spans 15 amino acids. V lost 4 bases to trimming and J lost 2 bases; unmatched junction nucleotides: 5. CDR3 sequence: CASSLLRETYNEQFF. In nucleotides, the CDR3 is TGCGCCAGCAGCCTTTTGCGGGAGACCTACAATGAGCAGTTCTTC.

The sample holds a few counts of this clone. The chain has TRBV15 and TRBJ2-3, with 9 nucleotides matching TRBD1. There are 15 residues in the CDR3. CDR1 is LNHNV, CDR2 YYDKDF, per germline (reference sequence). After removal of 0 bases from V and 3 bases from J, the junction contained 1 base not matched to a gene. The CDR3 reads CATSREDRGTDTQYF. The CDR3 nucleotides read TGTGCCACCAGCAGAGAAGACAGGGGGACAGATACGCAGTATTTT. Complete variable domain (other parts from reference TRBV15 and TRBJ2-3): DAMVIQNPRYQVTQFGKPVTLSCSQTLNHNVMYWYQQKSSQAPKLLFHYYDKDFNNEADTPDNFQSRRPNTSFCFLDIRSPGLGDTAMYLCATSREDRGTDTQYFGPGTRLTVL.

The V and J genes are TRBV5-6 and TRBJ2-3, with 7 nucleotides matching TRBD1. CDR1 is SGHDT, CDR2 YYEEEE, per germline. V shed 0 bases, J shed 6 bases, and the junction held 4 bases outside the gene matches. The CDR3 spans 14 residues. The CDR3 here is CASSLGRRGDTQYF. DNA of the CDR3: TGTGCCAGCAGCTTGGGCCGCAGGGGGGATACGCAGTATTTT.

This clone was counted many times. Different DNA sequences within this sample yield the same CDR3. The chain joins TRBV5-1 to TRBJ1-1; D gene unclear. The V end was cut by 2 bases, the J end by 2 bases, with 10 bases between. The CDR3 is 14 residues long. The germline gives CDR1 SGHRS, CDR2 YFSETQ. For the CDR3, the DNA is TGCGCCAGCAGCTTCGGAGGAGGAAACACTGAAGCTTTCTTT. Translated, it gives CASSFGGGNTEAFF.

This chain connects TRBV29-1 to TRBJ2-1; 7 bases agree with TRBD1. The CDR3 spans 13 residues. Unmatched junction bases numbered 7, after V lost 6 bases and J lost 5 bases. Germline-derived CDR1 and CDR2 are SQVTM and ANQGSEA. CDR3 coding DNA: TGCAGCGTCAAGGGACAGTTCGACAATGAGCAGTTCTTC. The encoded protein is CSVKGQFDNEQFF.

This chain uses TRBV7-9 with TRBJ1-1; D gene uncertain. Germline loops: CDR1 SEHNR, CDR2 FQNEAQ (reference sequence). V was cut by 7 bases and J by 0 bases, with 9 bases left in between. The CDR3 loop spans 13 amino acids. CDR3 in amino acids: CASNQQLNTEAFF. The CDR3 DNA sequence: TGTGCCAGCAACCAACAGTTGAACACTGAAGCTTTCTTT.

The CDR3, as DNA: TGTGCCAGCAGCCCCCCCCGCGGGGTGCAAGAGACCCAGTACTTC. Its translation is CASSPPRGVQETQYF. This sequence joins TRBV7-2 and TRBJ2-5; TRBD2 might be the D (6 bases). Germline V CDR1 and CDR2: SGHTA, FQGNSA. The germline V and J ends were trimmed by 5 bases and 2 bases, with 15 bases remaining between them. This CDR3 is built from 15 residues.

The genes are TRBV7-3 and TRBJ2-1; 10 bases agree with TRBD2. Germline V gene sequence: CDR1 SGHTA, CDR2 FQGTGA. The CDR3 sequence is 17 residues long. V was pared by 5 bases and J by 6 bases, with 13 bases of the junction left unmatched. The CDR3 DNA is TGTGCCAGCAGCCCCCGTCTAGCGGGGGAGACAGCCAATGAGCAGTTCTTC. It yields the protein CASSPRLAGETANEQFF.

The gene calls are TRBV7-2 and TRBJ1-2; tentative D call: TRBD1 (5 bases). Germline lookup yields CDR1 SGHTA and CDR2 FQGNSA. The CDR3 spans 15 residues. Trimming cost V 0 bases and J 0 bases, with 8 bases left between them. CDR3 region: CASSLAWGANYGYTF. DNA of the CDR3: TGTGCCAGCAGCTTAGCTTGGGGGGCTAACTATGGCTACACCTTC. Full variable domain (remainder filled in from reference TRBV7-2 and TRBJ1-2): GAGVSQSPSNKVTEKGKDVELRCDPISGHTALYWYRQSLGQGLEFLIYFQGNSAPDKSGLPSDRFSAERTGGSVSTLTIQRTQQEDSAVYLCASSLAWGANYGYTFGSGTRLTVV.

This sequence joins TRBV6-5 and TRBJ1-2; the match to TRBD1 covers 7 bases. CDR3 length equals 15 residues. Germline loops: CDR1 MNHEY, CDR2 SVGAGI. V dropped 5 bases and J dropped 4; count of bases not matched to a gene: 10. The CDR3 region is CASSTSTGRPYGYTF. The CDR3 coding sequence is TGTGCCAGCAGTACCTCGACAGGGCGACCCTATGGCTACACCTTC.

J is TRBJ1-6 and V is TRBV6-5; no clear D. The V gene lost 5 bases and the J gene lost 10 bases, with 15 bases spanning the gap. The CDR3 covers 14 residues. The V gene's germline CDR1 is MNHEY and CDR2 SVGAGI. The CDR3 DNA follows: TGTGCCAGCAGTCCCAGTATAGGCGGCTCACCCCTCCACTTT. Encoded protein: CASSPSIGGSPLHF.

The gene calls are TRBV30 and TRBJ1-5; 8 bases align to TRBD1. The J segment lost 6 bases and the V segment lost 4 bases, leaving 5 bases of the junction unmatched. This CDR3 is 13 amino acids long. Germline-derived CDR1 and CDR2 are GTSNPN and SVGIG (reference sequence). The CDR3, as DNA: TGTGCCTGGAAGGGGACAGGAGGTCAGCCCCAGCATTTT. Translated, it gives CAWKGTGGQPQHF.

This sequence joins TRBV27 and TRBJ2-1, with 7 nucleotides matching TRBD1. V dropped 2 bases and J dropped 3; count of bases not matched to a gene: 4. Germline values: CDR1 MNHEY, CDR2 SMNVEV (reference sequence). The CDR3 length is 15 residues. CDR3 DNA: TGTGCCAGCAGTTTAGGGCAGGGGGTCTACAATGAGCAGTTCTTC. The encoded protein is CASSLGQGVYNEQFF.

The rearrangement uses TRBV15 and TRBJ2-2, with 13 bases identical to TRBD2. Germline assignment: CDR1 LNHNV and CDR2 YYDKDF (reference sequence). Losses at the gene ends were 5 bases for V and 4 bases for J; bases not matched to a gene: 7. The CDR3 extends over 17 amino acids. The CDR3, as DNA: TGTGCCACCAGCGGGGTCGGACTAGCGGGGGCCACCGGGGAGCTGTTTTTT. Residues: CATSGVGLAGATGELFF.

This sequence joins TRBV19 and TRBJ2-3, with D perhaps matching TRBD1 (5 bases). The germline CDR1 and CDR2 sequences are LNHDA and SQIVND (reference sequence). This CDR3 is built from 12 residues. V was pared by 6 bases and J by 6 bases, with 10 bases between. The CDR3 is CASSQPGDTQYF. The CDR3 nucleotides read TGTGCCAGTAGCCAACCAGGGGATACGCAGTATTTT.

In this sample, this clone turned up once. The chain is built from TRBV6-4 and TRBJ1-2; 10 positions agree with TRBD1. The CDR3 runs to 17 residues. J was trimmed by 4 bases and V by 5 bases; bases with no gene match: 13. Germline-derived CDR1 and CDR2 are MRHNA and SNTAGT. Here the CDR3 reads CASSNRTGGRPGYGYTF. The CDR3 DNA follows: TGTGCCAGCAGTAATCGGACAGGGGGTCGCCCCGGCTATGGCTACACCTTC.

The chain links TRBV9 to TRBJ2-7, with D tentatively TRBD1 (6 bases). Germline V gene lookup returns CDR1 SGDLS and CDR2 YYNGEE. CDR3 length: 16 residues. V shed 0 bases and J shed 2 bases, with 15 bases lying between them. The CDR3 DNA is TGTGCCAGCAGCGTAGCCGGGCAGGGGCCTCCCTACGAGCAGTACTTC. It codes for CASSVAGQGPPYEQYF.